The 20 T cell receptor beta chains in this list originate from one sample, sequenced in a study of shared clonotypes between healthy human individuals. TCRdb keeps only in-frame clones here, not all; method: immunoSEQ multiplex PCR. The repertoire has about 180,000 clones, approximately 95% of them found once; the top ten carry 0.067%. Sample: naive CD4+ T cells sorted from blood. The subset: CD45RA+ positively selected. These receptors originate from a woman in her 30s in good health.

V usage is TRBV28 and J usage is TRBJ2-3; TRBD1 matches at 9 bases. This CDR3 comprises 15 residues. Unmatched junction bases numbered 8, after V lost 5 bases and J lost 5 bases. The germline gives CDR1 MDHEN, CDR2 SYDVKM. The CDR3 is CASSPQGAPGDTQYF. DNA of the CDR3: TGTGCCAGCAGTCCACAGGGGGCGCCGGGAGATACGCAGTATTTT.

The chain recombines TRBV6-1 with TRBJ1-1; no reliable D call. V lost 6 bases to trimming and J lost 4 bases, with 15 bases between them. The CDR3 is made up of 14 amino acids. Per the germline V gene, CDR1 is MNHNS and CDR2 is SASEGT. The CDR3 here is CASSLGPGSTEAFF. DNA of the CDR3: TGTGCCAGCAGCCTCGGACCCGGGTCCACTGAAGCTTTCTTT.

The chain couples TRBV21-1 to TRBJ2-7; TRBD2 reflects the table's D call only, with no check against the DNA. TRBV21-1 is assigned pseudogene status. This CDR3 has 18 residues. The CDR3 sequence is CASSTRTEEEEGIYEQYF. The CDR3 bases are TGTGCCAGCAGCACAAGGACGGAGGAGGAGGAGGGTATCTACGAGCAGTACTTC.

The chain couples TRBV30 to TRBJ2-2, with a possible D match to TRBD1 (6 bases). CDR1 is GTSNPN, CDR2 SVGIG, per germline (reference sequence). This CDR3 spans 13 amino acids. V was clipped by 4 bases and J by 6 bases, with 12 bases between them. The CDR3 reads CAWTERTAGELFF. As DNA, the CDR3 is TGTGCCTGGACTGAAAGGACAGCCGGGGAGCTGTTTTTT.

V and J are TRBV28 and TRBJ2-5; D might be TRBD1 (5 bases). The J call may be incorrect, as the DNA end agrees better with TRBJ2-7. CDR3 length: 14 residues. Looked up from germline, CDR1 is MDHEN and CDR2 is SYDVKM. CDR3 in amino acids: CAIKQPWGQGEQYF. CDR3 sequence (DNA): TGTGCCATCAAACAGCCCTGGGGCCAGGGCGAGCAGTACTTC.

The chain couples TRBV28 to TRBJ1-1; no firm D call. V was shortened by 3 bases and J by 6 bases, with 20 bases between the two germline ends. Germline CDR1 reads MDHEN; CDR2 reads SYDVKM. This CDR3 has 16 amino acids. CDR3 loop: CASSFLGEILVPEAFF. DNA of the CDR3: TGTGCCAGCAGTTTCCTTGGTGAGATCCTCGTTCCTGAAGCTTTCTTT.

The chain combines TRBV7-9 with TRBJ1-1; 9 bases fit TRBD1. J was trimmed by 7 bases and V by 5 bases; bases with no gene match: 11. The CDR3 loop spans 15 amino acids. Germline-derived CDR1 and CDR2 are SEHNR and FQNEAQ (reference sequence). The CDR3 reads CASSDRDRERSEAFF. In nucleotides, the CDR3 is TGTGCCAGCAGCGACCGGGACAGGGAGAGGAGTGAAGCTTTCTTT.

This chain uses TRBV4-1 with TRBJ2-3, with 7 nucleotides matching TRBD2. Germline V gene data show CDR1 as MGHRA and CDR2 as YSYEKL. This CDR3 is 16 amino acids long. J was trimmed by 9 bases and V by 0 bases; bases with no gene match: 12. This CDR3 is CASSQEARELSRTQYF. Here the CDR3 DNA reads TGCGCCAGCAGCCAAGAGGCGCGGGAGCTGTCTCGGACGCAGTATTTT.

V gene TRBV5-6 combines with J gene TRBJ2-7; TRBD1 matches 7 bases. The CDR3 runs 14 residues. The V segment lost 2 bases and the J segment 1 base; nucleotides outside the gene matches: 3. Looked up from germline, CDR1 is SGHDT and CDR2 is YYEEEE. CDR3 nucleotides: TGTGCCAGCAGCTTTGTGGACAGGTCCTACGAGCAGTACTTC. Translating gives CASSFVDRSYEQYF.

The genes are TRBV6-1 and TRBJ1-6; TRBD1 matches at 9 bases. Unmatched junction bases numbered 6, after V lost 3 bases and J lost 6 bases. The CDR3 loop spans 16 amino acids. Germline assignment: CDR1 MNHNS and CDR2 SASEGT. CDR3 nucleotide sequence: TGTGCCAGCAGTGACACCTGGGGACAGGGTAATTCACCCCTCCACTTT. Translation gives CASSDTWGQGNSPLHF.

The V call is TRBV18, the J call TRBJ2-7, with 13 nucleotides matching TRBD2. V trimming: 2 bases; J trimming: 4 bases; junction bases outside the gene matches: 5. Germline values: CDR1 KGHSH, CDR2 LQKENI. The CDR3 length is 16 residues. As DNA, the CDR3 is TGTGCCAGCTCACCAACTAGCGGGAGGGCCAGTTACGAGCAGTACTTC. Its translation is CASSPTSGRASYEQYF.

The J gene is TRBJ2-7, the V gene TRBV5-6; 8 positions match TRBD2. The V and J ends lost 0 bases and 1 base, in that order; junction bases with no gene match: 3. The CDR3 is 15 residues long. Germline-derived CDR1 and CDR2 are SGHDT and YYEEEE. Here the CDR3 DNA reads TGTGCCAGCAGCTTGGCGGGAGGGCCGTCCTACGAGCAGTACTTC. As protein: CASSLAGGPSYEQYF.

This chain joins TRBV10-3 and TRBJ2-3; D may match TRBD1 or TRBD2 (5 bases each). V was trimmed by 6 bases and J by 0 bases, leaving 10 bases between them. CDR1 and CDR2 (germline): ENHRY, SYGVKD. The CDR3 runs 14 residues. CDR3 residues: CAIRPRDSTDTQYF. The DNA of the CDR3 is TGTGCCATCAGACCCCGGGACAGCACAGATACGCAGTATTTT.

The rearrangement uses TRBV2 and TRBJ1-1; TRBD1 matches at 8 bases. There are 12 residues in the CDR3. Trimming at V came to 6 bases and at J to 10 bases, leaving 7 bases not matched to a gene. Germline V CDR1 and CDR2: SNHLY, FYNNEI. CDR3 nucleotide sequence: TGTGCCAGCAGCTTCGGACAGGGCCGAGCTTTCTTT. Its protein product is CASSFGQGRAFF.

The chain carries TRBV11-2 and TRBJ2-7, with 8 bases identical to TRBD1. This CDR3 has 15 residues. Germline CDR1 and CDR2: SGHAT and FQNNGV. V lost 6 bases to trimming and J lost 2 bases; unmatched junction nucleotides: 9. CDR3 DNA: TGTGCCAGCAGACAAGTATCGGGACAGGCCTACGAGCAGTACTTC. This translates into CASRQVSGQAYEQYF.

The chain links TRBV7-9 to TRBJ2-1, with 9 bases aligning to TRBD2. V lost 7 bases and J lost 4; bases outside the gene matches: 8. The CDR3 length is 15 residues. Per the germline V gene, CDR1 is SEHNR and CDR2 is FQNEAQ (reference sequence). The CDR3 loop reads CASTYRLAAYNEQFF. The DNA of the CDR3 is TGTGCCAGCACATACCGACTAGCGGCTTACAATGAGCAGTTCTTC. Using reference TRBV7-9 and TRBJ2-1 for the parts outside the CDR3, the full variable domain is DTGVSQNPRHKITKRGQNVTFRCDPISEHNRLYWYRQTLGQGPEFLTYFQNEAQLEKSRLLSDRFSAERPKGSFSTLEIQRTEQGDSAMYLCASTYRLAAYNEQFFGPGTRLTVL.

This clone appeared once. The genes are TRBV4-3 and TRBJ2-7; D gene ambiguous. Per the germline V gene, CDR1 is LGHNA and CDR2 is YSLEER. The CDR3 runs 13 residues. V was pared by 1 base and J by 6 bases, with 10 bases between. CDR3 sequence: CASSQVLGPEQYF. The CDR3 coding sequence is TGCGCCAGCAGCCAAGTCTTAGGGCCCGAGCAGTACTTC.

V gene TRBV7-9 combines with J gene TRBJ1-1, with 10 bases that match TRBD1. After removal of 1 base from V and 13 bases from J, the junction contained 12 bases not matched to a gene. Germline V lookup: CDR1 SEHNR, CDR2 FQNEAQ (reference sequence). The CDR3 is 15 amino acids. CDR3 amino acids: CASSLEDRGAFVFFF. As DNA, the CDR3 is TGTGCCAGCAGCTTAGAGGACAGGGGGGCTTTCGTCTTTTTCTTT.

The chain is built from TRBV30 and TRBJ1-5; D gene uncertain. The ends were cut back, 2 bases at V and 1 base at J, with 18 bases in the middle. CDR3 length equals 17 residues. The germline gives CDR1 GTSNPN, CDR2 SVGIG (reference sequence). In DNA form, the CDR3 reads TGTGCCTGGAGTCGTGCGAGAGAGGGCATCAGCAATCAGCCCCAGCATTTT. It is translated as CAWSRAREGISNQPQHF.

The rearrangement links TRBV13 to TRBJ2-5; perhaps TRBD2 as D (6 bases). The CDR3 contains 12 residues. Germline V gives CDR1 PRHDT, CDR2 FYEKMQ (reference sequence). V was clipped by 7 bases and J by 5 bases, with 11 bases between them. The CDR3 here is CASTRGGETQYF. CDR3 bases: TGTGCCAGCACCCGGGGAGGTGAGACCCAGTACTTC. Using reference TRBV13 and TRBJ2-5 for the parts outside the CDR3, the full variable domain is AAGVIQSPRHLIKEKRETATLKCYPIPRHDTVYWYQQGPGQDPQFLISFYEKMQSDKGSIPDRFSAQQFSDYHSELNMSSLELGDSALYFCASTRGGETQYFGPGTRLLVL.